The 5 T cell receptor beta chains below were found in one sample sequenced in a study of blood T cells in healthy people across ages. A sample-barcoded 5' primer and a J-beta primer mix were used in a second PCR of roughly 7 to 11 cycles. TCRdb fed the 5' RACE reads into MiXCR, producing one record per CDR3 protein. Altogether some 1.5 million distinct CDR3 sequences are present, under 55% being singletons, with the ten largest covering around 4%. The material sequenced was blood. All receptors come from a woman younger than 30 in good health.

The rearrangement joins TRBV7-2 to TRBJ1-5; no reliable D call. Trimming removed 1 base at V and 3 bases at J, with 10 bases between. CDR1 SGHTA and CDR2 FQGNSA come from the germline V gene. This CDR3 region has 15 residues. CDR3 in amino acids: CASSLVGQNNQPQHF. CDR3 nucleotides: TGTGCCAGCAGCTTAGTTGGCCAGAACAATCAGCCCCAGCATTTT. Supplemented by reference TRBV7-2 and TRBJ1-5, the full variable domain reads GAGVSQSPSNKVTEKGKDVELRCDPISGHTALYWYRQSLGQGLEFLIYFQGNSAPDKSGLPSDRFSAERTGGSVSTLTIQRTQQEDSAVYLCASSLVGQNNQPQHFGDGTRLSIL.

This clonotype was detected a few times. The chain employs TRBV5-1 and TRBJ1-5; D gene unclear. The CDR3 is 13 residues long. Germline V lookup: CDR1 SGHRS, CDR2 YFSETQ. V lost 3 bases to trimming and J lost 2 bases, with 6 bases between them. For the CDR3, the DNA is TGCGCCAGCAGCTGGGAAGGCAATCAGCCCCAGCATTTT. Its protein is CASSWEGNQPQHF.

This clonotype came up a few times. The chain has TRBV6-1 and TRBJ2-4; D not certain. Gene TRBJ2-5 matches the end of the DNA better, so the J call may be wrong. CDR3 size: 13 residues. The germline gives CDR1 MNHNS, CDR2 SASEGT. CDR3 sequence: CASSDSDVGTQYF. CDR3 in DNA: TGTGCCAGCAGTGATTCAGACGTGGGGACCCAGTACTTC.

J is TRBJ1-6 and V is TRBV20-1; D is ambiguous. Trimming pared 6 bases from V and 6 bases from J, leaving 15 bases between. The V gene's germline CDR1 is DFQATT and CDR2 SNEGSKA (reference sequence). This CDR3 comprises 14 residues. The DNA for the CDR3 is TGCAGTGCGCCCACCCGGGGAGGTAATTCACCCCTCCACTTT. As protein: CSAPTRGGNSPLHF.

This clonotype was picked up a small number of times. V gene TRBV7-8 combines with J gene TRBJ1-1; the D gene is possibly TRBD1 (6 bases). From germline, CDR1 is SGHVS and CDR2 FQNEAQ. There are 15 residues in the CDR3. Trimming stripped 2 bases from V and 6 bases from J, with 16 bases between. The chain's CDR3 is CASSLPQGFLAEAFF. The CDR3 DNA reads TGTGCCAGCAGCTTACCACAGGGCTTCCTGGCTGAAGCTTTCTTT.